This paragraph reports one T cell receptor (beta chain). Per germline, CDR1 LGHDT and CDR2 YNNKEL (reference sequence). Trimming removed 0 bases at V and 8 bases at J, with 13 bases between. The CDR3 length is 14 residues. This entry is derived from a study of blood T cell repertoires in COVID-19. TCRdb's copy holds only in-frame clones and misses some; the assay was immunoSEQ multiplex PCR. The sample lists hundreds of thousands of clones; more than 85% were seen once. This sequence joins TRBV3-1 (or the pseudogene TRBV3-2) and TRBJ1-2; perhaps TRBD1 as D (6 bases). The sequencing input was peripheral blood. This sequence was found in a man in his sixties with COVID-19, enrolled during active disease. The CDR3 is CASSQDTGPRGYTF. DNA for the CDR3: TGTGCCAGCAGCCAAGATACAGGGCCGCGAGGCTACACCTTC.